This is a list of T cell receptor beta chains from one sample in a study of cytomegalovirus exposure and HLA in healthy donors. Libraries were prepared by immunoSEQ multiplex PCR; TCRdb keeps only in-frame clonotypes and omits some of them. The table has some 150,000 clones, approximately 91% seen once. The specimen was PBMCs. All receptors come from a man between 18 and 29 years old in good health and CMV-seronegative. CDR3s include the opening cysteine and the closing phenylalanine or tryptophan. Each record gives: CDR3 length, J gene, V gene, D gene, clone size, CDR3 protein, CDR3 DNA. The D gene is left open where the match is weak. Some rows have no size entry. The others give once, few or many, or a class for an expanded clone.

14 TRBJ1-2 TRBV5-1 TRBD1 . CASSLPGGDYGYTF TGCGCCAGCAGCTTGCCAGGGGGTGATTATGGCTACACCTTC
15 TRBJ1-3 TRBV7-9 TRBD1 . CASSSGQGNRNTIYF TGTGCCAGCAGCTCGGGACAGGGTAATAGAAACACCATATATTTT
16 TRBJ1-3 TRBV11-3 . . CASSLTALGTGNTIYF TGTGCCAGCAGCTTGACAGCGTTGGGCACTGGAAACACCATATATTTT
14 TRBJ2-7 TRBV7-9 . . CASSSDRSSYEQYF TGTGCCAGCAGCTCTGACAGGAGCTCCTACGAGCAGTACTTC
15 TRBJ2-1 TRBV14 . . CASMKGGAGNNEQFF TGTGCCAGCATGAAAGGGGGGGCCGGGAACAATGAGCAGTTCTTC
15 TRBJ2-2 TRBV5-1 . . CASSSKSGYTGELFF TGCGCCAGCAGCTCCAAGTCAGGGTACACCGGGGAGCTGTTTTTT
13 TRBJ2-7 TRBV6-5 TRBD1 . CASSAYRGYEQYF TGTGCCAGCAGCGCGTACAGGGGTTACGAGCAGTACTTC
14 TRBJ1-5 TRBV30 . . CAWSGQGINQPQHF TGTGCCTGGAGTGGCCAGGGTATCAATCAGCCCCAGCATTTT
13 TRBJ2-3 TRBV5-1 . . CASSSQPGDTQYF TGCGCCAGCAGCTCGCAACCGGGAGATACGCAGTATTTT
16 TRBJ1-1 TRBV2 . . CASSEGARRTNTEAFF TGTGCCAGCAGTGAAGGAGCGCGCAGAACGAACACTGAAGCTTTCTTT
11 TRBJ2-7 TRBV2 . . CASSATYEQYF TGTGCCAGCAGCGCTACCTACGAGCAGTACTTC
14 TRBJ1-5 TRBV30 TRBD1 . CAWRGQGAFQPQHF TGTGCCTGGAGGGGACAGGGGGCTTTTCAGCCCCAGCATTTT
17 TRBJ2-3 TRBV15 TRBD2 . CATSRSQKLAGIDTQYF TGTGCCACCAGCAGATCCCAAAAACTAGCGGGGATAGATACGCAGTATTTT
14 TRBJ2-1 TRBV9 TRBD2 once CASSPSGGYNEQFF TGTGCCAGCAGCCCCTCGGGAGGTTACAATGAGCAGTTCTTC
12 TRBJ1-1 TRBV13 . . CASSLPGTEAFF TGTGCCAGCAGCTTACCCGGGACTGAAGCTTTCTTT